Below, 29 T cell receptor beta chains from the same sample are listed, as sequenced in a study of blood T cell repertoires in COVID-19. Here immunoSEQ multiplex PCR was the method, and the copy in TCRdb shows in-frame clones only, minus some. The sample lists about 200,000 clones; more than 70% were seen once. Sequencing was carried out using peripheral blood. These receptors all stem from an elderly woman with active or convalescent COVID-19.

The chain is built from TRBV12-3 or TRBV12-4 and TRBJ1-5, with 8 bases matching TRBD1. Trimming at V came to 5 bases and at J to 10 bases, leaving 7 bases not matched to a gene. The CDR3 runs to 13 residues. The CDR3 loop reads CASSHGQGGPQHF. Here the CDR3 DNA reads TGTGCCAGCAGTCATGGACAGGGTGGTCCCCAGCATTTT.

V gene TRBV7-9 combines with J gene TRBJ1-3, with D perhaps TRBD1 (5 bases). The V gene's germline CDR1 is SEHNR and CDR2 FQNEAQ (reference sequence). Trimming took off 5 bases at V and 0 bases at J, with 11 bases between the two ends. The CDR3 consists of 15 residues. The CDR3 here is CASSPGPNSGNTIYF. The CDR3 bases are TGTGCCAGCAGCCCAGGGCCGAACTCTGGAAACACCATATATTTT.

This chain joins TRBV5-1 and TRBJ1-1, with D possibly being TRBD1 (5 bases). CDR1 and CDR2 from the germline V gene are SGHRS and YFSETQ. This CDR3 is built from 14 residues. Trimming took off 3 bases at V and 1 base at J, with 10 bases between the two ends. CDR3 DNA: TGCGCCAGCAGCTGGAGGGACGGGAACACTGAAGCTTTCTTT. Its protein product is CASSWRDGNTEAFF.

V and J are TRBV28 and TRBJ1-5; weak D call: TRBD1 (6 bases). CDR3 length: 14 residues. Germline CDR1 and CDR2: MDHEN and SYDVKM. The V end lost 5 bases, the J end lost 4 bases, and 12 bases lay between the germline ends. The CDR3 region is CASSIQGRNQPQHF. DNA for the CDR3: TGTGCCAGCAGTATACAGGGACGTAATCAGCCCCAGCATTTT.

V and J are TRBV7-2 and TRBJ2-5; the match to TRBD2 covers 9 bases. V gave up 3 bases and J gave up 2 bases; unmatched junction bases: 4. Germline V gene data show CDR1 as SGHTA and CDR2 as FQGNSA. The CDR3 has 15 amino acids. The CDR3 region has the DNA TGTGCCAGCAGCTTTATAGCGGGGGAGCAAGAGACCCAGTACTTC. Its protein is CASSFIAGEQETQYF. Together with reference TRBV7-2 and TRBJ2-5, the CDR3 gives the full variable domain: GAGVSQSPSNKVTEKGKDVELRCDPISGHTALYWYRQSLGQGLEFLIYFQGNSAPDKSGLPSDRFSAERTGGSVSTLTIQRTQQEDSAVYLCASSFIAGEQETQYFGPGTRLLVL.

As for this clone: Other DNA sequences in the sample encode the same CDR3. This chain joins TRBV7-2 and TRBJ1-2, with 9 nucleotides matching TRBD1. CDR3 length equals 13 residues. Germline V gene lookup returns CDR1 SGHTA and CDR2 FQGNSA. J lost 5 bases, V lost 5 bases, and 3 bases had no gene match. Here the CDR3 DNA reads TGTGCCAGCAGCCTGGGACAGGGTTATGGCTACACCTTC. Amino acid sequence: CASSLGQGYGYTF.

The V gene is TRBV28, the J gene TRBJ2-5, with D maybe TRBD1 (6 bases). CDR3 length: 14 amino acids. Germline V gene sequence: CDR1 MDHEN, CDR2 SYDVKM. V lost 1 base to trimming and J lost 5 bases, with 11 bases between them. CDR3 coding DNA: TGTGCCAGCAGTTTATCAGGGGCGCGGGAGACCCAGTACTTC. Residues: CASSLSGARETQYF.

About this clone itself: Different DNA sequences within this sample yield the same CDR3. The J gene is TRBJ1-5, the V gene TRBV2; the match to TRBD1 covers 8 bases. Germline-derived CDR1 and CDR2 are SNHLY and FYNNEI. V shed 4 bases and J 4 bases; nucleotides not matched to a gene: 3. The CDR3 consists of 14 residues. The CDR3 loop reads CASSGQGRNQPQHF. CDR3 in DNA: TGTGCCAGCAGTGGACAGGGGAGGAATCAGCCCCAGCATTTT.

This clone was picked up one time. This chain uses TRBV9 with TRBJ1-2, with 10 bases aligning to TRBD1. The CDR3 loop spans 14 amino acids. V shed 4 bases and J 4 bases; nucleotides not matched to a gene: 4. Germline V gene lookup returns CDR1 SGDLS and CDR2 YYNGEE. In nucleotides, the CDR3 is TGTGCCAGCAGCTCGACAGGGGGCTCCTATGGCTACACCTTC. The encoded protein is CASSSTGGSYGYTF.

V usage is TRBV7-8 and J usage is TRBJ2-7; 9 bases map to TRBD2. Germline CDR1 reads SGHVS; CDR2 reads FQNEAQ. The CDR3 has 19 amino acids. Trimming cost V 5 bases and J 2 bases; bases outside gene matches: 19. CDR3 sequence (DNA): TGTGCCAGCAGCACCTCCCGTGATTCGGCGGGGGGGAATACCTACGAGCAGTACTTC. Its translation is CASSTSRDSAGGNTYEQYF. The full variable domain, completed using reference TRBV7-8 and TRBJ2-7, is GAGVSQSPRYKVAKRGQDVALRCDPISGHVSLFWYQQALGQGPEFLTYFQNEAQLDKSGLPSDRFFAERPEGSVSTLKIQRTQQEDSAVYLCASSTSRDSAGGNTYEQYFGPGTRLTVT.

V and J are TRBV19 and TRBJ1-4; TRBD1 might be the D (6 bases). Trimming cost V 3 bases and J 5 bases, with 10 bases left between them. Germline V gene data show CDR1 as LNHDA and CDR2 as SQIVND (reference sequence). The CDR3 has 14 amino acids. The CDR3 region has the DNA TGTGCCAGTAGTATTACGGACAGCAATGAAAAACTGTTTTTT. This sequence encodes CASSITDSNEKLFF.

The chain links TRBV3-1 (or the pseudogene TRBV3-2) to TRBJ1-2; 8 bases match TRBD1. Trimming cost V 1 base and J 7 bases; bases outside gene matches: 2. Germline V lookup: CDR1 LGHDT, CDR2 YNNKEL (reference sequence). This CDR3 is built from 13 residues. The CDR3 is CASSQGQGSGYTF. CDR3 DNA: TGTGCCAGCAGCCAAGGACAGGGGAGTGGCTACACCTTC.

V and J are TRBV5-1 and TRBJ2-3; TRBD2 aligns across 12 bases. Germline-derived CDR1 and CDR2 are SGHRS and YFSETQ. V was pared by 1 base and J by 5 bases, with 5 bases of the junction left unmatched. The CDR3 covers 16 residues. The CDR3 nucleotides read TGCGCCAGCAGCTTGTTTCTAGCGGGAGGGAGAGATACGCAGTATTTT. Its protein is CASSLFLAGGRDTQYF.

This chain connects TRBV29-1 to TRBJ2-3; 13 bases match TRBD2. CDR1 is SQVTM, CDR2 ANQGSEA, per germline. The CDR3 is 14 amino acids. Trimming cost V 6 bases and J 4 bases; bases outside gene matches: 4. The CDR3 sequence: CSVRLAGGPDTQYF. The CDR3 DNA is TGCAGCGTCAGACTAGCGGGGGGCCCAGATACGCAGTATTTT.

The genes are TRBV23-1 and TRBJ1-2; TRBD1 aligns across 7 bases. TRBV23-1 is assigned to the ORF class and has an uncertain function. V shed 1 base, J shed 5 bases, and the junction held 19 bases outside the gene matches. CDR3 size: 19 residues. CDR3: CASSQLSSGRGRTWYGYTF. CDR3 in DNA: TGCGCCAGCAGTCAATTGTCGTCGGGAAGGGGGCGAACCTGGTATGGCTACACCTTC.

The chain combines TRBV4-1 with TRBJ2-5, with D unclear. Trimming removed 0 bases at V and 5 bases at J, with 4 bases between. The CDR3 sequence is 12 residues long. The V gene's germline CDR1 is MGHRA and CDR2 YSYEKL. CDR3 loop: CASSQDLETQYF. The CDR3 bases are TGCGCCAGCAGCCAAGATCTTGAGACCCAGTACTTC.

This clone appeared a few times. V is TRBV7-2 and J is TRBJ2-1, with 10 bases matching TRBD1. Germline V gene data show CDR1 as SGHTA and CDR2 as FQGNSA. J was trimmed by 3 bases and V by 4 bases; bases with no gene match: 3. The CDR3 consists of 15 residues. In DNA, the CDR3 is TGTGCCAGCAGCTGGGACAGGGGAAGCTACAATGAGCAGTTCTTC. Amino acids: CASSWDRGSYNEQFF.

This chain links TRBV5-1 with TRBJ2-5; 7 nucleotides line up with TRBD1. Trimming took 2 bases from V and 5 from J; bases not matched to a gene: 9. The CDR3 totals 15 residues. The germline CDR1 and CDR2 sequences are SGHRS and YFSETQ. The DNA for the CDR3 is TGCGCCAGCAGCTTACAGACAGGGTCGGCGGAGACCCAGTACTTC. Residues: CASSLQTGSAETQYF.

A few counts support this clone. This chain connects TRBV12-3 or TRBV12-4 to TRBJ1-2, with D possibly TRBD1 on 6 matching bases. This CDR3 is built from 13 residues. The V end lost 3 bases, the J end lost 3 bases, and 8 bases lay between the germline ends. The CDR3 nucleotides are TGTGCCAGCAGTTTTCAGGGGTACTATGGCTACACCTTC. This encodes CASSFQGYYGYTF.

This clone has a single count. Here the CDR3 reads CASRRQGGEKLFF. For the CDR3, the DNA is TGTGCCAGCAGAAGACAGGGTGGCGAAAAACTGTTTTTT. The genes are TRBV12-3 or TRBV12-4 and TRBJ1-4; 7 nucleotides match TRBD1. The CDR3 is made up of 13 amino acids. Trimming cost V 6 bases and J 8 bases; bases outside gene matches: 6.

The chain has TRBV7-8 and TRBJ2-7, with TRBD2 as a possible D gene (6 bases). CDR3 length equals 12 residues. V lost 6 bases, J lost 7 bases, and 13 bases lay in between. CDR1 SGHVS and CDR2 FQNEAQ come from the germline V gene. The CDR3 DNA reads TGTGCCAGCAGTAATGTACGGGGGGAGCAGTACTTC. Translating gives CASSNVRGEQYF. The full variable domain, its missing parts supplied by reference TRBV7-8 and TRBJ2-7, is GAGVSQSPRYKVAKRGQDVALRCDPISGHVSLFWYQQALGQGPEFLTYFQNEAQLDKSGLPSDRFFAERPEGSVSTLKIQRTQQEDSAVYLCASSNVRGEQYFGPGTRLTVT.

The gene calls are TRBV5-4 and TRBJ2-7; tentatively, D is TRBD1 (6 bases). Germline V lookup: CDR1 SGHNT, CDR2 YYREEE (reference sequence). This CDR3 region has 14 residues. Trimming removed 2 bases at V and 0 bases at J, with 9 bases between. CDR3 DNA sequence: TGTGCCAGCAGCTTCTGGGACAACTCCTACGAGCAGTACTTC. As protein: CASSFWDNSYEQYF.

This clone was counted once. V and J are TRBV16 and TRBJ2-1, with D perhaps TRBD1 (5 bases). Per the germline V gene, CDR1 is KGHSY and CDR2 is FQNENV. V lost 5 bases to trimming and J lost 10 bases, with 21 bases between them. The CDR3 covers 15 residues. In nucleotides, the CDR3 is TGTGCCAGCAGCGCCCGCAGGGCCCAGTATTCGGAGCAGTTCTTC. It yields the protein CASSARRAQYSEQFF.

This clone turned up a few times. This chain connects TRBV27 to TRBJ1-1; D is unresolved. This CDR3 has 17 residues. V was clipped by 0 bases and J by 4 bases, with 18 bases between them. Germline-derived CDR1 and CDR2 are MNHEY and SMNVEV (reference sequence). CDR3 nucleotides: TGTGCCAGCAGTTTATCGTATGTTGATCGGGGTGTCACTGAAGCTTTCTTT. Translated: CASSLSYVDRGVTEAFF.

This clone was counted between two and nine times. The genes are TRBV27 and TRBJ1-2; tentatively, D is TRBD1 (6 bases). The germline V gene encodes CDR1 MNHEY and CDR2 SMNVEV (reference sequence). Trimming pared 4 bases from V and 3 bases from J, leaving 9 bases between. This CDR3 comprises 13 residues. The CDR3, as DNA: TGTGCCAGCAGTTATCGGACAGACTATGGCTACACCTTC. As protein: CASSYRTDYGYTF.

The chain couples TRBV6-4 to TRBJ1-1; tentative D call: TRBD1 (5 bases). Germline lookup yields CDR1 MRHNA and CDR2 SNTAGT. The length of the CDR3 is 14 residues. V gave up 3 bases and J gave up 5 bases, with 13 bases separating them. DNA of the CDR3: TGTGCCAGCAGTGATAGGCAGGGTCGTACTGAAGCTTTCTTT. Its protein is CASSDRQGRTEAFF.

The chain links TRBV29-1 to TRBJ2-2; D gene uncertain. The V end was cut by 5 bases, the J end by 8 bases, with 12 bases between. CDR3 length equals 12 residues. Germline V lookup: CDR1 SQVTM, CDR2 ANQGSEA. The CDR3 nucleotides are TGCAGCGTTCGACACGCCCCGGGGGAGCTGTTTTTT. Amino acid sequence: CSVRHAPGELFF.

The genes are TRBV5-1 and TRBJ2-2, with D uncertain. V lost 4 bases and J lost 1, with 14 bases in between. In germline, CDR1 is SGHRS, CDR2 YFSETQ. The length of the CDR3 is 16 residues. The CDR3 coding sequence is TGCGCCAGCAGCCTCGGAGAGTCTTGGAACACCGGGGAGCTGTTTTTT. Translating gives CASSLGESWNTGELFF. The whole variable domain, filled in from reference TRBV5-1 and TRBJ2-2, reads KAGVTQTPRYLIKTRGQQVTLSCSPISGHRSVSWYQQTPGQGLQFLFEYFSETQRNKGNFPGRFSGRQFSNSRSEMNVSTLELGDSALYLCASSLGESWNTGELFFGEGSRLTVL.

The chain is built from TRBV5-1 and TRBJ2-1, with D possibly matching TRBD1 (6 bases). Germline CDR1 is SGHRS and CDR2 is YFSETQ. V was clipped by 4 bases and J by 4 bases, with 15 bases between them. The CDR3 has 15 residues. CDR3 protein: CASSLNQQGYNEQFF. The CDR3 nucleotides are TGCGCCAGCAGCCTGAACCAACAGGGATACAATGAGCAGTTCTTC.